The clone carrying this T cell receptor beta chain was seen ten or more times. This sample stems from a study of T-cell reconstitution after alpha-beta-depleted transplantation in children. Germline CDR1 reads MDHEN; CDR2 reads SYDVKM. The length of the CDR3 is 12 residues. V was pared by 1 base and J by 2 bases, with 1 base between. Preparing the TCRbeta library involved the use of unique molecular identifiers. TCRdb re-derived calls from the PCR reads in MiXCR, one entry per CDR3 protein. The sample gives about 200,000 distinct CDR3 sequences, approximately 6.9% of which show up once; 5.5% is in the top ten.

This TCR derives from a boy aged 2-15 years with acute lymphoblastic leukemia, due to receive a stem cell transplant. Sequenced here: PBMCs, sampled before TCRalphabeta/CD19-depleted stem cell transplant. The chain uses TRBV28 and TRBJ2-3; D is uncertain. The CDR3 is CASSLSTDTQYF. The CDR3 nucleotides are TGTGCCAGCAGTTTATCCACAGATACGCAGTATTTT.